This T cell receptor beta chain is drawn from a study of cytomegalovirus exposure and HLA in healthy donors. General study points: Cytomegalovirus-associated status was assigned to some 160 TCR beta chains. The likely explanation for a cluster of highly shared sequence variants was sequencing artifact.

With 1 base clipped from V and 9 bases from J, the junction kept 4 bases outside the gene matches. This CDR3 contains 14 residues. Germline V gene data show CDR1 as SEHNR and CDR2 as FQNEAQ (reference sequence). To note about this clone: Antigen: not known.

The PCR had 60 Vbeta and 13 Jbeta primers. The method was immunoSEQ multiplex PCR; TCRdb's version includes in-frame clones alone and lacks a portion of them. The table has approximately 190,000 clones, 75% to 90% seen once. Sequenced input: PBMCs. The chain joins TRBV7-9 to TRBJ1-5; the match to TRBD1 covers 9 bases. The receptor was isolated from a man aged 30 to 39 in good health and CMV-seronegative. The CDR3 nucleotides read TGTGCCAGCAGCTTAGGGACAGGGGATCCGCCCCAGCATTTT. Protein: CASSLGTGDPPQHF.